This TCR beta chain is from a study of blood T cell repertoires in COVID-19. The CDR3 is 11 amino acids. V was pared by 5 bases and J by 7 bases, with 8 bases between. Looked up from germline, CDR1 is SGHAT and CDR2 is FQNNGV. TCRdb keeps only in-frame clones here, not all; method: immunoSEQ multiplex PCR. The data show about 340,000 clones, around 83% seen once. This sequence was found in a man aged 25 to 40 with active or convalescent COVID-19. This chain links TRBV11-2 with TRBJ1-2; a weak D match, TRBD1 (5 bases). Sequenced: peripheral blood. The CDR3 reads CASSLGGGYTF. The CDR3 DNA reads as TGTGCCAGCAGCCTCGGGGGTGGCTACACCTTC.